A single sample gave rise to the 10 T cell receptor beta chains below, sequenced in a study of beta chain features in type 1 diabetes. General study results and limits: In every one of the four CD4+ subsets, TCRB CDR3s were moderately but significantly shorter in Type 1 diabetes patients.

These TCRs' antigens remain unknown. The sequenced template was cDNA made from the entire isolated RNA. Assay: immunoSEQ multiplex PCR; the TCRdb copy retains only in-frame clones and omits some. The table shows approximately 170,000 clones, with roughly 8% occurring only once. Sample: central memory CD4+ T cells from blood. The receptor set was obtained from a man between 18 and 29 years old with type 1 diabetes.

The chain couples TRBV7-9 to TRBJ2-1; no clear D gene. This CDR3 comprises 12 residues. Germline V gene data show CDR1 as SEHNR and CDR2 as FQNEAQ (reference sequence). With 5 bases removed from V and 3 bases from J, the gap between germline ends came to 5 bases. Written as DNA, the CDR3 is TGTGCCAGCAGCAACAGCTACAATGAGCAGTTCTTC. It is translated as CASSNSYNEQFF.

This clone was observed many times. The chain employs TRBV11-2 and TRBJ2-3, with TRBD2 as a possible D gene (6 bases). This CDR3 region has 14 residues. Trimming took off 3 bases at V and 11 bases at J, with 18 bases between the two ends. CDR1 and CDR2 from the germline V gene are SGHAT and FQNNGV. This CDR3 reads CASSFREDYMMQYF. Here the CDR3 DNA reads TGTGCCAGCAGCTTTAGGGAGGACTATATGATGCAGTATTTT.

This clone was found a few times. The chain uses TRBV29-1 and TRBJ1-1; a weak D match, TRBD1 (5 bases). V was cut by 3 bases and J by 1 base, with 6 bases left in between. From germline, CDR1 is SQVTM and CDR2 ANQGSEA. The CDR3 has 12 amino acids. The chain's CDR3 is CSVDQGNTEAFF. In DNA, the CDR3 is TGCAGCGTTGATCAGGGGAACACTGAAGCTTTCTTT.

This clone has only a few counts. Distinct nucleotide sequences in the sample also encode this CDR3. The chain couples TRBV7-9 to TRBJ2-5, with 7 positions matching TRBD1. There are 14 residues in the CDR3. CDR1 and CDR2 from the germline V gene are SEHNR and FQNEAQ (reference sequence). Trimming took 1 base from V and 2 from J; bases not matched to a gene: 1. Here the CDR3 DNA reads TGTGCCAGCAGCTTAGTGACAGGGCAAGAGACCCAGTACTTC. It specifies CASSLVTGQETQYF.

A few counts support this clone. V is TRBV11-2 and J is TRBJ2-7; TRBD2 agrees at 11 bases. CDR1 and CDR2 (germline): SGHAT, FQNNGV. This CDR3 spans 13 amino acids. The V segment lost 5 bases and the J segment 5 bases; nucleotides outside the gene matches: 2. In nucleotides, the CDR3 is TGTGCCAGCAGCACGGGACTAGCGGACGAGCAGTACTTC. It translates to CASSTGLADEQYF.

This clone was picked up a small number of times. The chain carries TRBV4-2 and TRBJ1-4; 7 bases align to TRBD1. V dropped 0 bases and J dropped 11; count of bases not matched to a gene: 12. This CDR3 region has 16 residues. CDR1 LGHNA and CDR2 YNFKEQ come from the germline V gene. CDR3: CASSQEGETGVWKLFF. Written as DNA, the CDR3 is TGTGCCAGCAGCCAAGAAGGGGAAACAGGGGTTTGGAAACTGTTTTTT.

The genes are TRBV28 and TRBJ1-2, with 7 bases matching TRBD1. Germline trimming cut 4 bases from V and 3 bases from J; bases unmatched to any gene: 11. Per germline, CDR1 MDHEN and CDR2 SYDVKM. The CDR3 consists of 16 residues. The CDR3 DNA reads TGTGCCAGCAGTTCATTGACAGGGTCGCTTGACTATGGCTACACCTTC. Translated: CASSSLTGSLDYGYTF.

This clone appeared a few times. The CDR3 loop is CASSTGLAGEAETQYF. The CDR3 DNA reads TGTGCCAGCAGCACGGGACTAGCGGGGGAGGCAGAGACCCAGTACTTC. The chain recombines TRBV9 with TRBJ2-5; 14 nucleotides agree with TRBD2. The CDR3 is 16 amino acids. Germline V gives CDR1 SGDLS, CDR2 YYNGEE. V was clipped by 4 bases and J by 4 bases; unmatched bases: 6. Looking up the rest from reference TRBV9 and TRBJ2-5 gives the full variable domain: DSGVTQTPKHLITATGQRVTLRCSPRSGDLSVYWYQQSLDQGLQFLIQYYNGEERAKGNILERFSAQQFPDLHSELNLSSLELGDSALYFCASSTGLAGEAETQYFGPGTRLLVL.

V is TRBV28 and J is TRBJ2-1; 8 bases fit TRBD1. Germline loops: CDR1 MDHEN, CDR2 SYDVKM. CDR3 size: 18 residues. With V trimmed by 2 bases and J by 1 base, 10 bases remained unmatched. CDR3 coding DNA: TGTGCCAGCAGTTTACCGCAGGGGGCAGCGAGATCCTACAATGAGCAGTTCTTC. Its protein product is CASSLPQGAARSYNEQFF.

This clone turned up a few times. The gene calls are TRBV10-3 and TRBJ1-1; tentative D call: TRBD1 (5 bases). Between the trimmed V and J ends, which lost 5 bases and 10 bases, there was a span of 14 bases. Looked up from germline, CDR1 is ENHRY and CDR2 is SYGVKD. The CDR3 totals 12 residues. The CDR3 sequence is CAISQEGSRAFF. As DNA, the CDR3 is TGTGCCATCAGTCAGGAGGGGAGTCGAGCTTTCTTT.